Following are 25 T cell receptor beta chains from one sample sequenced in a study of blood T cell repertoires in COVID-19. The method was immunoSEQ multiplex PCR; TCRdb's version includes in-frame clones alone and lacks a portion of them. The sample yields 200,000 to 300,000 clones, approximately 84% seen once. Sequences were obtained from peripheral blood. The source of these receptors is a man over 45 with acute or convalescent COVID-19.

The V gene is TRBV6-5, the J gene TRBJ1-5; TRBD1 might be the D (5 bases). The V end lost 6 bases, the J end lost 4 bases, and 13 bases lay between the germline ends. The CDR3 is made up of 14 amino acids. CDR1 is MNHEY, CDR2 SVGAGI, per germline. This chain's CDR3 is CASSPTGGNQPQHF. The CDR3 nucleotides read TGTGCCAGCAGCCCGACCGGGGGGAATCAGCCCCAGCATTTT.

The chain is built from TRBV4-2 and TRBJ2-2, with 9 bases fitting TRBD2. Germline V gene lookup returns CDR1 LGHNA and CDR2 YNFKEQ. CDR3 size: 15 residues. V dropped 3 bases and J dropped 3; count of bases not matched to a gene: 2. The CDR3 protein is CASSQVAGDTGELFF. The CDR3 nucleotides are TGTGCCAGCAGCCAGGTAGCGGGAGACACCGGGGAGCTGTTTTTT.

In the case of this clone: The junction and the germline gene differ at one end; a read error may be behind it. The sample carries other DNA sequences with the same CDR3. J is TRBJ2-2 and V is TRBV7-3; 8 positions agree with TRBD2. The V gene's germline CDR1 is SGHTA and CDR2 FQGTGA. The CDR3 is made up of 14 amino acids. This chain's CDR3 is CASSFGTRVGELFF. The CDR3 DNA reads TGTGCTAGCAGCTTTGGGACTAGAGTCGGGGAGCTGTTTTTT.

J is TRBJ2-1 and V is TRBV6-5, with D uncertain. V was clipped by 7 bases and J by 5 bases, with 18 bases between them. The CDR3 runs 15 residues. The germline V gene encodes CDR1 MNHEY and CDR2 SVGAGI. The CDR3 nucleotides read TGTGCCAGCACGCCCCGTTCGGCGGCCAACAATGAGCAGTTCTTC. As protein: CASTPRSAANNEQFF.

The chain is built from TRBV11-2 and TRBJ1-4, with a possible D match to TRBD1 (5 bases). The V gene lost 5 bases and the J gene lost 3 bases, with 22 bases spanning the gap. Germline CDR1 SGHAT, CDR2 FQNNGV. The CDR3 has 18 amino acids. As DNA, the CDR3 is TGTGCCAGCAGCCTATTCCCCCACTCCAGGGCATCTAATGAAAAACTGTTTTTT. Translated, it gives CASSLFPHSRASNEKLFF.

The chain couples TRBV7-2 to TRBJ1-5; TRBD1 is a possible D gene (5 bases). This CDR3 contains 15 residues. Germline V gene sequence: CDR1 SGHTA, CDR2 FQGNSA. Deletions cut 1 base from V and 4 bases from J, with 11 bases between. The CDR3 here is CASSLVRADNQPQHF. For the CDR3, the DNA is TGTGCCAGCAGCTTAGTCAGGGCAGATAATCAGCCCCAGCATTTT.

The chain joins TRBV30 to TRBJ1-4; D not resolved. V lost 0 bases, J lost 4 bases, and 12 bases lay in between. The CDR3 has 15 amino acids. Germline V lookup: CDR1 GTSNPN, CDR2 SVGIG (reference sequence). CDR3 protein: CAWSVGYEGNEKLFF. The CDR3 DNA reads TGTGCCTGGAGTGTAGGGTACGAGGGTAATGAAAAACTGTTTTTT. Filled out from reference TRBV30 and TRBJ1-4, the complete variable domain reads SQTIHQWPATLVQPVGSPLSLECTVEGTSNPNLYWYRQAAGRGLQLLFYSVGIGQISSEVPQNLSASRPQDRQFILSSKKLLLSDSGFYLCAWSVGYEGNEKLFFGSGTQLSVL.

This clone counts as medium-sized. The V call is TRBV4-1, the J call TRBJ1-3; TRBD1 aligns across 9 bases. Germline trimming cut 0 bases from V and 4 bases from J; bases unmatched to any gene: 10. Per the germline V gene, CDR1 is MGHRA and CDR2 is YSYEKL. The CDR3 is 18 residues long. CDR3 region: CASSQDRNRGLGGNTIYF. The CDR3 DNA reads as TGCGCCAGCAGCCAAGATCGGAACAGGGGGCTAGGAGGAAACACCATATATTTT.

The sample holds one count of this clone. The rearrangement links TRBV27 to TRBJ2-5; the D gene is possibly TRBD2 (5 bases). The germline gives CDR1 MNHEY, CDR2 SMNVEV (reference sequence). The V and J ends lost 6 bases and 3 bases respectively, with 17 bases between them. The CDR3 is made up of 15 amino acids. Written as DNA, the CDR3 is TGTGCCAGCAGGCAGGCGGGTGGTACTGAAGAGACCCAGTACTTC. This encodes CASRQAGGTEETQYF.

As DNA, the CDR3 is TGTGCCAGCAGTTTATTTGGTGGGAGCGAAGGCGAGCAGTACTTC. Amino acid sequence: CASSLFGGSEGEQYF. This chain uses TRBV27 with TRBJ2-7; possible D gene TRBD2, 5 bases. V was cut by 1 base and J by 6 bases, with 16 bases left in between. Germline values: CDR1 MNHEY, CDR2 SMNVEV (reference sequence). This CDR3 region has 15 residues.

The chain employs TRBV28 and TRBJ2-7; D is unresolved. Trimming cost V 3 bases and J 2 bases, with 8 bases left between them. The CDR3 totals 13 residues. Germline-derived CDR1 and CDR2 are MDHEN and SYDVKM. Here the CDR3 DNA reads TGTGCCAGCAGTTTGGAGCCAACCTACGAGCAGTACTTC. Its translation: CASSLEPTYEQYF.

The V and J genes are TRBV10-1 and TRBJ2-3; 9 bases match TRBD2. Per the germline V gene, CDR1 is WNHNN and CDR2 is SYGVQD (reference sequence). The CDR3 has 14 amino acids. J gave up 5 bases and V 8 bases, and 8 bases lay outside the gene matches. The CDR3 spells CASAGTSTRDTQYF. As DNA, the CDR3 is TGCGCCAGCGCCGGGACTAGCACGAGAGATACGCAGTATTTT.

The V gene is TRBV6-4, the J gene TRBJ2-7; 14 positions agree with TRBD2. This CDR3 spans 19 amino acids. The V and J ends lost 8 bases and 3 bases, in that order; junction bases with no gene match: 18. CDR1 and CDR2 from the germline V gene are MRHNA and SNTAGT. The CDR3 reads CASRPPGLAGVLTFYEQYF. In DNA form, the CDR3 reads TGTGCCAGCCGCCCCCCGGGACTAGCGGGAGTACTCACTTTCTACGAGCAGTACTTC.

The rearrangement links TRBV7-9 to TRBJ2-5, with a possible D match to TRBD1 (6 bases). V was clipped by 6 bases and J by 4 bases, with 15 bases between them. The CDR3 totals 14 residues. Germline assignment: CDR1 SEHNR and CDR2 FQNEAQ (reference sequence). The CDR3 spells CASRQGVGGETQYF. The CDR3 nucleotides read TGTGCCAGCAGACAGGGAGTAGGGGGAGAGACCCAGTACTTC.

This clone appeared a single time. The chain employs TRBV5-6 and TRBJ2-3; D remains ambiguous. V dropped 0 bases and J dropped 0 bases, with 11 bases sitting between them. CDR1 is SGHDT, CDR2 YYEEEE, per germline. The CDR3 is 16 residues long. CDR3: CASSLAIDISTDTQYF. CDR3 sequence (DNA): TGTGCCAGCAGCTTGGCTATCGACATTAGCACAGATACGCAGTATTTT.

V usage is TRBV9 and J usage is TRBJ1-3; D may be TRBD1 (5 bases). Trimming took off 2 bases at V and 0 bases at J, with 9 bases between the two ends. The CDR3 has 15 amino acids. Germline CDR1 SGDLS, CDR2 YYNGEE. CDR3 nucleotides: TGTGCCAGCAGCGTTACGGGGGACTCTGGAAACACCATATATTTT. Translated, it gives CASSVTGDSGNTIYF.

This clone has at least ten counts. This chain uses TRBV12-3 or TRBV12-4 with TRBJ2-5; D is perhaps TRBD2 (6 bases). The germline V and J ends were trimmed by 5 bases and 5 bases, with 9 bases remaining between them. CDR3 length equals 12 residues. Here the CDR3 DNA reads TGTGCCAGCAGTGCGGAGGGGGAGACCCAGTACTTC. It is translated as CASSAEGETQYF.

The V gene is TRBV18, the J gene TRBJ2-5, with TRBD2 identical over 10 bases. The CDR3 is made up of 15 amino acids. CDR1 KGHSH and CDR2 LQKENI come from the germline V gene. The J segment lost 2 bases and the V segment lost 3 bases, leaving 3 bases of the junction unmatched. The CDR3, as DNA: TGTGCCAGCTCACCCCCAGCGGGAGGGCAAGAGACCCAGTACTTC. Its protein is CASSPPAGGQETQYF.

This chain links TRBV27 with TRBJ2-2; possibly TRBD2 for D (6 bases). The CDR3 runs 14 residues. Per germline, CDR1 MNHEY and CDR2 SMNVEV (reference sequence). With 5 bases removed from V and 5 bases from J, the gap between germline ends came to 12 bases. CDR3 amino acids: CASSPTGSTGELFF. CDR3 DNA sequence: TGTGCCAGCAGTCCGACCGGGAGTACCGGGGAGCTGTTTTTT.

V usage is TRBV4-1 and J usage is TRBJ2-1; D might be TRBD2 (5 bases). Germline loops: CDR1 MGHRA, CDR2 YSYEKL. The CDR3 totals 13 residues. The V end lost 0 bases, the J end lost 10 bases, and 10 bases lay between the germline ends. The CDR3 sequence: CASSQERVSEQFF. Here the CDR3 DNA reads TGCGCCAGCAGCCAAGAGAGGGTGTCCGAGCAGTTCTTC.

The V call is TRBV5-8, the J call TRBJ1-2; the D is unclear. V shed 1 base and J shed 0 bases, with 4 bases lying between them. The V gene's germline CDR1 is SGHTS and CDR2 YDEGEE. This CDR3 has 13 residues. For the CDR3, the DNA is TGTGCCAGCAGCTTGTTCGCTAACTATGGCTACACCTTC. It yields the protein CASSLFANYGYTF.

The CDR3 here is CASSLLSGEGNEQYF. The CDR3 DNA reads as TGTGCCAGCAGCTTGTTATCGGGAGAGGGGAACGAGCAGTACTTC. V and J are TRBV5-4 and TRBJ2-7; possibly TRBD2 for D (6 bases). Germline V gene lookup returns CDR1 SGHNT and CDR2 YYREEE (reference sequence). The germline V and J ends were trimmed by 1 base and 5 bases, with 16 bases remaining between them. This CDR3 is 15 amino acids long. Together with reference TRBV5-4 and TRBJ2-7, the CDR3 gives the full variable domain: ETGVTQSPTHLIKTRGQQVTLRCSSQSGHNTVSWYQQALGQGPQFIFQYYREEENGRGNFPPRFSGLQFPNYSSELNVNALELDDSALYLCASSLLSGEGNEQYFGPGTRLTVT.

Written as DNA, the CDR3 is TGTGCCAGCAGCCATCCTGACAGGGGCCTATCCTACGAGCAGTACTTC. Translation: CASSHPDRGLSYEQYF. The chain carries TRBV3-1 (or the pseudogene TRBV3-2) and TRBJ2-7; 8 bases are a match to TRBD1. This CDR3 has 16 amino acids. Germline V CDR1 and CDR2: LGHDT, YNNKEL (reference sequence). Trimming at V came to 3 bases and at J to 1 base, leaving 8 bases not matched to a gene.

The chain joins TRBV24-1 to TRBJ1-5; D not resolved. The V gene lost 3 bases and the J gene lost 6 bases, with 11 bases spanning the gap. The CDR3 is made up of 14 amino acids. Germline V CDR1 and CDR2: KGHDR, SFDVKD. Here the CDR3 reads CATSDPRSGQPQHF. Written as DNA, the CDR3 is TGTGCCACCAGTGATCCCAGGTCAGGTCAGCCCCAGCATTTT.

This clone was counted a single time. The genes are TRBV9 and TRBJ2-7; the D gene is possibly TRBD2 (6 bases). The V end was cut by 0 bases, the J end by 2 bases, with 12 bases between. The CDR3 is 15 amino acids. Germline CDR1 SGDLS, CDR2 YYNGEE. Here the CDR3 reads CASSVGGGSTYEQYF. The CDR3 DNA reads TGTGCCAGCAGCGTAGGCGGAGGGAGTACCTACGAGCAGTACTTC.